The T cell receptor beta chain described here comes from a study of blood T cell repertoires in COVID-19. Across the whole study: Spain, Italy and the United States supplied samples that represented acute and convalescent COVID-19.

Data came from immunoSEQ multiplex PCR; TCRdb stores just in-frame clones and leaves some out. The table has some 68,000 clones, around 91% seen once. The table lists this clone with a count of one. Trimming pared 4 bases from V and 0 bases from J, leaving 9 bases between. Germline loops: CDR1 MNHEY, CDR2 SVGAGI. CDR3 length equals 14 residues. Input material: peripheral blood. The receptor comes from a middle-aged man with COVID-19, enrolled during active disease. The chain uses TRBV6-5 and TRBJ1-1; weak D call: TRBD1 (6 bases). CDR3 sequence reads: CASSLTGLNTEAFF. CDR3 nucleotide sequence: TGTGCCAGCAGTTTGACAGGTTTGAACACTGAAGCTTTCTTT.